What follows is one T cell receptor (beta chain) and its context. The CDR3 contains 16 residues. Trimming removed 3 bases from V and 0 bases from J, with 14 bases in between. Germline lookup yields CDR1 LNHDA and CDR2 SQIVND (reference sequence). This entry is derived from a study of T cell responses to AZD1222 COVID-19 vaccine. Study-level information: Timing groups of about 4 and about 12 weeks for second doses were pooled.

Produced via immunoSEQ multiplex PCR; TCRdb's table is partial and in-frame only. The profile shows a few hundred thousand clones, over 90% of them singletons. The sequence was obtained from an adult in good health. The chain recombines TRBV19 with TRBJ1-2; D remains unclear. The specimen comprised peripheral blood, sampled on day 0 of AZD1222 vaccination. The CDR3 here is CASSIGRSPANYGYTF. Here the CDR3 DNA reads TGTGCCAGTAGTATCGGAAGGAGCCCAGCTAACTATGGCTACACCTTC. The entire variable domain, with the rest obtained from reference TRBV19 and TRBJ1-2, is as follows: DGGITQSPKYLFRKEGQNVTLSCEQNLNHDAMYWYRQDPGQGLRLIYYSQIVNDFQKGDIAEGYSVSREKKESFPLTVTSAQKNPTAFYLCASSIGRSPANYGYTFGSGTRLTVV.